The rows below give T cell receptor beta chains drawn from one sample of a study. TCRdb itself ran the RT-PCR reads through MiXCR, one entry per CDR3 protein. The sample has around 700,000 distinct CDR3 sequences; 14% are singletons. Sequenced material: memory CD4+ T cells from blood. The receptors were gathered from a female donor in good health, serving as a healthy control. Each CDR3 is given with its conserved first and last residue. The D gene is left open where the match is weak. Clone sizes are given selectively: once, few, many, or a class where the clone is expanded.

cdr3_nt	cdr3_aa	j_call	clone_size	cdr3_length	v_call	d_call
TGTGCCAGCAGTTTATCCCTTGGCGGGAGTGCCTATGAGCAGTTCTTC	CASSLSLGGSAYEQFF	TRBJ2-1	few	16	TRBV28	TRBD2
TGTGCCAGCAGCTCACCGGGACAGAATAACTATGGCTACACCTTC	CASSSPGQNNYGYTF	TRBJ1-2	few	15	TRBV7-2	TRBD1
TGCAGTGCTAGAGCGGATGACGAGCAGTACTTC	CSARADDEQYF	TRBJ2-7	many	11	TRBV20-1	.
TGTGCCAGCAGCTCTCCTGCAGATACGCAGTATTTT	CASSSPADTQYF	TRBJ2-3	.	12	TRBV7-2	.
TGTGCCACCAGCAGAGCGAAGACGGGTCAGAAGACCCAGTACTTC	CATSRAKTGQKTQYF	TRBJ2-5	many	15	TRBV15	.
TGTGCCAGCAGTCCGTTGGGAGTAGGGAGCTCTGGAAACACCATATATTTT	CASSPLGVGSSGNTIYF	TRBJ1-3	.	17	TRBV6-5	.
TGTGCCTCCCAGGGTTCTAAAGAGACCCAGTACTTC	CASQGSKETQYF	TRBJ2-5	.	12	TRBV24-1	.
TGTGCCACCAGCAGAGACAGGGCCTCCTACGAGCAGTACTTC	CATSRDRASYEQYF	TRBJ2-7	many	14	TRBV15	.
TGTGCCAGCAGCGAAAGGGTGAACCATGAAAAACTGTTTTTT	CASSERVNHEKLFF	TRBJ1-4	.	14	TRBV9	.
TGTGCCAGCAGCTGGACTAGCGGGATCTCTTCCTACGAGCAGTACTTC	CASSWTSGISSYEQYF	TRBJ2-7	few	16	TRBV7-8	TRBD2
TGTGCCAGCAGTTTAAGGACCACCAGCACAGATACGCAGTATTTT	CASSLRTTSTDTQYF	TRBJ2-3	.	15	TRBV6-2/TRBV6-3	.
TGTGCCAGCAGCTCTCCGAGAGGTTCCTACAATGAGCAGTTCTTC	CASSSPRGSYNEQFF	TRBJ2-1	few	15	TRBV5-4	.
TGTGCCAGCAGTGAACCCGGGCCCCGCACAGATACGCAGTATTTT	CASSEPGPRTDTQYF	TRBJ2-3	few	15	TRBV6-1	.
TGTGCCAGCAGTTACCGTTTGGACGTTGGCTATGGCTACACCTTC	CASSYRLDVGYGYTF	TRBJ1-2	few	15	TRBV6-5	.
TGTGCCACCCCCGGACTAGCGGGATTTAAGGAGCAGTACTTC	CATPGLAGFKEQYF	TRBJ2-7	.	14	TRBV12-3/TRBV12-4	TRBD2
TGTGCCAGCAGCCCCCTTTCGGGGGGGCAGCCCCAGCATTTT	CASSPLSGGQPQHF	TRBJ1-5	.	14	TRBV12-3/TRBV12-4	.
TGCGCCAGCAGCCAAGACCCTTGGGGGAAGGGGCCTGGAAACACCATATATTTT	CASSQDPWGKGPGNTIYF	TRBJ1-3	.	18	TRBV4-3	.
TGTGCCAGCAGTTTCCCCGGGACAGTCGAAAAACTGTTTTTT	CASSFPGTVEKLFF	TRBJ1-4	.	14	TRBV28	TRBD1
TGTGCCAGCAGTGCCCTCCTGGGACTAGCGGGCCAGTTCTCCTACGAGCAGTACTTC	CASSALLGLAGQFSYEQYF	TRBJ2-7	.	19	TRBV6-6	TRBD2
TGCGCCAGCAGCTTGGGCTTAATAGCGGAAGAGACCCAGTACTTC	CASSLGLIAEETQYF	TRBJ2-5	few	15	TRBV5-1	.
TGTGCCAGCAGCCCAGCGAGGCAGGGTGGCCTCACCTTC	CASSPARQGGLTF	TRBJ1-2	few	13	TRBV7-2	.
TGCAGCGTTGAAGATCAGCGGGATCTCTCCGAGCAGTACTTC	CSVEDQRDLSEQYF	TRBJ2-7	many	14	TRBV29-1	TRBD2
TGCAGTGCTGTGGAGGGAACCGGGGAGCTGTTTTTT	CSAVEGTGELFF	TRBJ2-2	.	12	TRBV20-1	.
TGTGCCAGCTCACCACTGAATAGCGAGAACACCGGGGAGCTGTTTTTT	CASSPLNSENTGELFF	TRBJ2-2	.	16	TRBV18	.
TGTGCCACCAGTGAGACCGGACAGTACAATGAGCAGTTCTTC	CATSETGQYNEQFF	TRBJ2-1	.	14	TRBV24-1	.
TGCAGCGTTCAAAAGGGGGCGATCACCGGGGAGCTGTTTTTT	CSVQKGAITGELFF	TRBJ2-2	few	14	TRBV29-1	TRBD1
TGCGCCAGCAGGAGGGGGCTGGGCACTGAAGCTTTCTTT	CASRRGLGTEAFF	TRBJ1-1	few	13	TRBV10-2	TRBD1
TGTGCCACCAGCAGAGATTTTGACATAACCAAGGGTCAGCCCCAGCATTTT	CATSRDFDITKGQPQHF	TRBJ1-5	.	17	TRBV15	.
TGCAGTGCTAGAGATCGACTAGCGGGAGGCCCGCGGCAGGGTGAGCAGTTCTTC	CSARDRLAGGPRQGEQFF	TRBJ2-1	.	18	TRBV20-1	TRBD2
TGTGCCAGCAGCCAAGAGTCCGCTAACTATGGCTACACCTTC	CASSQESANYGYTF	TRBJ1-2	few	14	TRBV3-1	.
TGTGCCAGCAGCTGGGATAGCGGGAAGTACAATGAGCAGTTCTTC	CASSWDSGKYNEQFF	TRBJ2-1	few	15	TRBV4-2	TRBD2
TGTGCCAGCTCACCACCGGGACCCGGGGCGGGGGAGCAGTACTTC	CASSPPGPGAGEQYF	TRBJ2-7	few	15	TRBV18	.
TGTGCCACCAACAGGGGGGGGTTCGTGAACACTGAAGCTTTCTTT	CATNRGGFVNTEAFF	TRBJ1-1	many	15	TRBV5-6	TRBD1
TGTGCCATCAGTGATCCGGGGAGAGCCTTTCATTTT	CAISDPGRAFHF	TRBJ2-3	many	12	TRBV10-3	.
TGTGCCAGCAGCCAAGATAAGGGAGTGAGTGGCTACACCTTC	CASSQDKGVSGYTF	TRBJ1-2	.	14	TRBV3-1	.
TGTGCCAGCAGCTTGGTAGGTGGGAGGGCCTCTTACAATGAGCAGTTCTTC	CASSLVGGRASYNEQFF	TRBJ2-1	many	17	TRBV5-6	TRBD2
TGTGCCAGCAGCCAACCACCTCGGACAGATACGCAGTATTTT	CASSQPPRTDTQYF	TRBJ2-3	many	14	TRBV7-2	.
TGTGCCAGCAGTGAGGCCGGGACAGGGGGATACGAGCAGTACTTC	CASSEAGTGGYEQYF	TRBJ2-7	.	15	TRBV6-1	TRBD1
TGTGCCAGCAGTGATAAGGACCAGGGGCTTGGATCACCCCTCCACTTT	CASSDKDQGLGSPLHF	TRBJ1-6	.	16	TRBV6-1	.
TGCGCCAGCAGCCAAGATCTGACAGGAACTAATGAAAAACTGTTTTTT	CASSQDLTGTNEKLFF	TRBJ1-4	few	16	TRBV4-3	.
TGTGCCAGCAGCTTAGCGAGGGGGCGCGGAAATTCACCCCTCCACTTT	CASSLARGRGNSPLHF	TRBJ1-6	.	16	TRBV7-6	TRBD1
TGCAGTGCTAGCGGTCAGCCGTACCAAGAGACCCAGTACTTC	CSASGQPYQETQYF	TRBJ2-5	many	14	TRBV20-1	.
TGTGCCAGCAGCCTTGCCATCGAGACCCAGTACTTC	CASSLAIETQYF	TRBJ2-5	.	12	TRBV28	.
TGTGCCAGCAGCCAAGAGGTCGGAGTAGCGGCCTACAATGAGCAGTTCTTC	CASSQEVGVAAYNEQFF	TRBJ2-1	.	17	TRBV4-2	.
TGCGCCAGCGCTAGGTTAGGTAGCGGGAAATTCAATGAGCAGTTCTTC	CASARLGSGKFNEQFF	TRBJ2-1	few	16	TRBV5-1	TRBD2
TGCGCCAGCAGCCGACAACTAGCGGGAACCCTCGCCGGGGAGCTGTTTTTT	CASSRQLAGTLAGELFF	TRBJ2-2	few	17	TRBV4-3	TRBD2
TGCAGCGTCGAGAATTTGGGAGGACAGGGGAATGAAAAACTGTTTTTT	CSVENLGGQGNEKLFF	TRBJ1-4	.	16	TRBV29-1	TRBD1
TGCGCCAGCAGCTTGGGGAAGGCCCGAGGCACTGAAGCTTTCTTT	CASSLGKARGTEAFF	TRBJ1-1	few	15	TRBV5-1	.